The 6 T cell receptor beta chains listed next were all sequenced from one sample in a study of blood T cell repertoires in COVID-19. Sequenced by immunoSEQ multiplex PCR; TCRdb stores in-frame clones only, minus some. The repertoire holds some 350,000 clones, with roughly 86% as singletons. The specimen was peripheral blood. Every receptor here comes from a human donor in a cohort sampled during active COVID-19.

In its sample, this clone was seen a few times. The chain is built from TRBV4-1 and TRBJ1-2; 9 positions match TRBD1. This CDR3 contains 17 residues. V was clipped by 0 bases and J by 3 bases; unmatched bases: 8. Per the germline V gene, CDR1 is MGHRA and CDR2 is YSYEKL. For the CDR3, the DNA is TGCGCCAGCAGCCAAGAGTGGACAGGGGACCGCTACTATGGCTACACCTTC. Its translation: CASSQEWTGDRYYGYTF.

The CDR3 DNA sequence: TGTGCCACCAGTGTTCCTAGCGGGGGTTACCAAGAGACCCAGTACTTC. It encodes CATSVPSGGYQETQYF. The rearrangement joins TRBV24-1 to TRBJ2-5; 10 nucleotides agree with TRBD2. This CDR3 spans 16 amino acids. V was pared by 5 bases and J by 0 bases, with 5 bases of the junction left unmatched. CDR1 is KGHDR and CDR2 is SFDVKD in the germline V gene.

The chain combines TRBV6-5 with TRBJ2-7; 8 bases align to TRBD2. The CDR3 spans 14 residues. CDR1 MNHEY and CDR2 SVGAGI come from the germline V gene. V lost 6 bases, J lost 4 bases, and 8 bases stayed unmatched. CDR3 in amino acids: CASRLPGLEYEQYF. CDR3 in DNA: TGTGCCAGCAGGCTACCGGGACTAGAATACGAGCAGTACTTC.

A word on this clone: At one end the junction does not follow the germline gene, possibly because of a read error. The chain carries TRBV27 and TRBJ2-1; D perhaps matches TRBD1 (5 bases). The CDR3 consists of 12 residues. Germline lookup yields CDR1 MNHEY and CDR2 SMNVEV (reference sequence). The CDR3 bases are TGTGCCAGCAGTTTATCGGGAAGTCGACAGCTCTTC. Translation: CASSLSGSRQLF.

This clone appeared once. The J gene is TRBJ2-2, the V gene TRBV30, with D maybe TRBD1 (5 bases). Germline V lookup: CDR1 GTSNPN, CDR2 SVGIG (reference sequence). V was shortened by 7 bases and J by 0 bases, with 15 bases between the two germline ends. The CDR3 is 15 amino acids. CDR3 in DNA: TGTGCCTCTCATAAGGGGTTCGCGAACACCGGGGAGCTGTTTTTT. Its translation is CASHKGFANTGELFF. The entire variable domain, with the rest obtained from reference TRBV30 and TRBJ2-2, is as follows: SQTIHQWPATLVQPVGSPLSLECTVEGTSNPNLYWYRQAAGRGLQLLFYSVGIGQISSEVPQNLSASRPQDRQFILSSKKLLLSDSGFYLCASHKGFANTGELFFGEGSRLTVL.

The V and J genes are TRBV7-8 and TRBJ1-1; 9 positions agree with TRBD1. This CDR3 is built from 16 residues. Germline V lookup: CDR1 SGHVS, CDR2 FQNEAQ. The junction had 8 bases not matched to a gene; V was cut back by 5 bases and J by 1 base. In DNA form, the CDR3 reads TGTGCCAGCAGCCTGGGGACAGGGAACCGGAACACTGAAGCTTTCTTT. Residues: CASSLGTGNRNTEAFF.